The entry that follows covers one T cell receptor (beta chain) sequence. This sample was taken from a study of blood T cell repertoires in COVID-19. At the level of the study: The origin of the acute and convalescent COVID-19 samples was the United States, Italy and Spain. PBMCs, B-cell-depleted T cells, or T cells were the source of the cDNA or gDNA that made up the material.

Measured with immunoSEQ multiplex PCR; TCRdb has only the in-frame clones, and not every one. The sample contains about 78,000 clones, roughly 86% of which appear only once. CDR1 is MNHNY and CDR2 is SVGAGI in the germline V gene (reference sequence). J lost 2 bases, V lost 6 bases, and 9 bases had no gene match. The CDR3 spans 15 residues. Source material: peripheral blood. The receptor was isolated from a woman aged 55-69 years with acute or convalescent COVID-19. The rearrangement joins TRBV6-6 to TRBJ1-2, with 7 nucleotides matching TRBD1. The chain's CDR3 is CASSQGDRNNYGYTF. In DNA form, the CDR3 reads TGTGCCAGCAGCCAGGGGGACAGAAACAACTATGGCTACACCTTC.